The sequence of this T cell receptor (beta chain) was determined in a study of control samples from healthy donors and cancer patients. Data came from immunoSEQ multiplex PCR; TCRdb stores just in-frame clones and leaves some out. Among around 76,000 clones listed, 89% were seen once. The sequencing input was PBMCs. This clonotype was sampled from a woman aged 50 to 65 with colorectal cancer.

CDR3 in DNA: TGTGCCAGTAGAGTTACAGGCAATCAGCCCCAGCATTTT. Encoded protein: CASRVTGNQPQHF. The chain has TRBV19 and TRBJ1-5; D not resolved. Trimming shortened V by 6 bases and J by 2 bases, and 8 bases separated the two germline ends. The germline CDR1 and CDR2 sequences are LNHDA and SQIVND (reference sequence). This CDR3 is 13 amino acids long.